This T cell receptor (beta chain) is drawn from a study of T cell responses to AZD1222 COVID-19 vaccine. Study-level background: Recipients boosted at about 4 weeks or about 12 weeks are pooled.

Study-wide findings and caveats: The number of AZD1222 recipients seropositive at baseline was only 5 to 7. Vaccination with two AZD1222 doses was followed by a rise in Spike-specific TCR breadth and depth. CD4 TCRs covered the whole spike, strongest at regions 160-218 and 743-854.

This table comes from immunoSEQ multiplex PCR, and its TCRdb copy is limited to in-frame clones, with some not included. The sample lists 95,000 to 150,000 clones, roughly 93% occurring once. The length of the CDR3 is 15 residues. V shed 5 bases and J shed 3 bases, with 15 bases lying between them. Germline V lookup: CDR1 SGHVS, CDR2 FNYEAQ. As concerns this clone: The antigen remains unidentified.

The J gene is TRBJ2-3, the V gene TRBV7-6, with D perhaps assigned TRBD1 or TRBD2 (5 bases each). This specimen was peripheral blood, taken on day 0 of AZD1222 vaccination. This clonotype originated in an adult in good health. This chain's CDR3 is CASSPTIGATDTQYF. Here the CDR3 DNA reads TGTGCCAGCAGCCCGACGATCGGGGCGACAGATACGCAGTATTTT.